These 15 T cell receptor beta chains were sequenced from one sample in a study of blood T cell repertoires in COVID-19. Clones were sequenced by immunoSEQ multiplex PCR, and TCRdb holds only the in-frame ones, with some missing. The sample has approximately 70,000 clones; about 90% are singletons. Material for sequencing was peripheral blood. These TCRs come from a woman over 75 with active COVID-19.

The CDR3 DNA sequence: TGTGCCAGTAGTACCCACAGGGGGGGAGATAGCAATCAGCCCCAGCATTTT. Its translation is CASSTHRGGDSNQPQHF. This chain uses TRBV19 with TRBJ1-5; TRBD1 aligns across 8 bases. Germline-derived CDR1 and CDR2 are LNHDA and SQIVND (reference sequence). Trimming took 4 bases from V and 0 from J; bases not matched to a gene: 8. The CDR3 length is 17 residues. Based on the CDR3 plus reference TRBV19 and TRBJ1-5, the full variable domain is DGGITQSPKYLFRKEGQNVTLSCEQNLNHDAMYWYRQDPGQGLRLIYYSQIVNDFQKGDIAEGYSVSREKKESFPLTVTSAQKNPTAFYLCASSTHRGGDSNQPQHFGDGTRLSIL.

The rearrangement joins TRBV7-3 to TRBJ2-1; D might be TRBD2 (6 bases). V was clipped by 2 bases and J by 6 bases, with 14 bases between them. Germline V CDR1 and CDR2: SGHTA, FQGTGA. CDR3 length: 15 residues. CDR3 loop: CASSLLSGQGNEQFF. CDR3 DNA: TGTGCCAGCAGCTTACTCAGCGGGCAGGGCAATGAGCAGTTCTTC. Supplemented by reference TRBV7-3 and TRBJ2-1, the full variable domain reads GAGVSQTPSNKVTEKGKYVELRCDPISGHTALYWYRQSLGQGPEFLIYFQGTGAADDSGLPNDRFFAVRPEGSVSTLKIQRTERGDSAVYLCASSLLSGQGNEQFFGPGTRLTVL.

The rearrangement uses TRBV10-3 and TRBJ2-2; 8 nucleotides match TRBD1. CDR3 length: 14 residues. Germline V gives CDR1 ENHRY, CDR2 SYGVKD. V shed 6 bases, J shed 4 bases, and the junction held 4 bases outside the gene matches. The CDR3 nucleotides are TGTGCCATCAGCAGAGACAGGGGCACCGGGGAGCTGTTTTTT. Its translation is CAISRDRGTGELFF.

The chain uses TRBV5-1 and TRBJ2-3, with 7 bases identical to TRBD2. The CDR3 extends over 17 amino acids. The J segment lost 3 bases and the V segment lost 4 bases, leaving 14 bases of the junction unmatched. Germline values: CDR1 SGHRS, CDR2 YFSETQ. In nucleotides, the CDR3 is TGCGCCAGCAGCACAGGAGATACTCCCGGGGGGACAGATACGCAGTATTTT. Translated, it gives CASSTGDTPGGTDTQYF.

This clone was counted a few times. CDR3 amino acids: CASSEYSREANEQFF. CDR3 bases: TGTGCCAGCAGTGAATATTCCCGGGAGGCCAATGAGCAGTTCTTC. The gene calls are TRBV25-1 and TRBJ2-1; 7 bases are shared with TRBD2. With 0 bases clipped from V and 6 bases from J, the junction kept 5 bases outside the gene matches. The CDR3 is 15 amino acids. Germline CDR1 reads MGHDK; CDR2 reads SYGVNS.

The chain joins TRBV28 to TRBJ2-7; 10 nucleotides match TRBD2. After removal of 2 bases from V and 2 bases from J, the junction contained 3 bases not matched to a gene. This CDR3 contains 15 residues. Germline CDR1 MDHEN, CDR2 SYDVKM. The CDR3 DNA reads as TGTGCCAGCAGTTTAGGAGCGGGAGGGCCCTACGAGCAGTACTTC. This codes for CASSLGAGGPYEQYF. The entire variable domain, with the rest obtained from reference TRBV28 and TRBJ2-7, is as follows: DVKVTQSSRYLVKRTGEKVFLECVQDMDHENMFWYRQDPGLGLRLIYFSYDVKMKEKGDIPEGYSVSREKKERFSLILESASTNQTSMYLCASSLGAGGPYEQYFGPGTRLTVT.

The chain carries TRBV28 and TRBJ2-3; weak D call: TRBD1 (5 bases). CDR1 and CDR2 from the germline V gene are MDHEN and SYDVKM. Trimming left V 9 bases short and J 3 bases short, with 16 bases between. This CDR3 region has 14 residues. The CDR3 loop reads CASFGAGRTDTQYF. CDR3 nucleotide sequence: TGTGCCAGTTTTGGGGCAGGGCGGACAGATACGCAGTATTTT.

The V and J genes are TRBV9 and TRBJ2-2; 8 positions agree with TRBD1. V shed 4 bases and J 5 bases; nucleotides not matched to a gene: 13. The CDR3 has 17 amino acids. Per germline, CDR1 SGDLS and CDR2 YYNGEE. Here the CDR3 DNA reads TGTGCCAGCAGCTCTACATACCGGGACAGGAATACCGGGGAGCTGTTTTTT. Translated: CASSSTYRDRNTGELFF. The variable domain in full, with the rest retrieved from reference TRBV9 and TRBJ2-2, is DSGVTQTPKHLITATGQRVTLRCSPRSGDLSVYWYQQSLDQGLQFLIQYYNGEERAKGNILERFSAQQFPDLHSELNLSSLELGDSALYFCASSSTYRDRNTGELFFGEGSRLTVL.

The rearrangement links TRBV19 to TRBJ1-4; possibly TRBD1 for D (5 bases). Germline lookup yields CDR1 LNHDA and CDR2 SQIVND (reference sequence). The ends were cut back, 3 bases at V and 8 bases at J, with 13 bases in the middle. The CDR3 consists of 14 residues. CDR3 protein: CASSMQGQREKLFF. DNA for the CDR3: TGTGCCAGTAGTATGCAGGGTCAAAGAGAAAAACTGTTTTTT.

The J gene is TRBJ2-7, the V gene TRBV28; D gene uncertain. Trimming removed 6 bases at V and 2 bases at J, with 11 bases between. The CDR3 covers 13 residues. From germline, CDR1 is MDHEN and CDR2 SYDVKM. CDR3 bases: TGTGCCAGCAGACCGGGTCCAACCTACGAGCAGTACTTC. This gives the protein CASRPGPTYEQYF.

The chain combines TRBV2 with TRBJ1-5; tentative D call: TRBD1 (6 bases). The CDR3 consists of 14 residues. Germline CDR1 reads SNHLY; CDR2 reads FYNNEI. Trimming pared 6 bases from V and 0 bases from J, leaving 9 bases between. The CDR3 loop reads CASRRDTSNQPQHF. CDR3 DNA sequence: TGTGCCAGCAGGAGGGACACTAGCAATCAGCCCCAGCATTTT.

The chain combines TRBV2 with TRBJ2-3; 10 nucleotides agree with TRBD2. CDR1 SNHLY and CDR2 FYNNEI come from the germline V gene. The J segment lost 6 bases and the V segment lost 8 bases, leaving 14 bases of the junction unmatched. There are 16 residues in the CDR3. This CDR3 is CASVFFLAGDTDTQYF. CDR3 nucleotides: TGTGCCAGCGTATTTTTTCTAGCGGGAGACACTGATACGCAGTATTTT.

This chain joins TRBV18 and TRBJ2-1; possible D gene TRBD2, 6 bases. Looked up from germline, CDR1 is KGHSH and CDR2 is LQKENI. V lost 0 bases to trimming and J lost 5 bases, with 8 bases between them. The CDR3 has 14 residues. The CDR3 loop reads CASSPPSGNNEQFF. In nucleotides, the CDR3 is TGTGCCAGCTCACCACCTAGCGGAAACAATGAGCAGTTCTTC.

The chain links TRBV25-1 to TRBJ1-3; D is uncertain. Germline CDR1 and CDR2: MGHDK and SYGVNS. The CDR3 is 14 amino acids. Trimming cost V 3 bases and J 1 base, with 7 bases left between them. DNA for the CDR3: TGTGCCAGCAGTGATTTAGCATCTGGAAACACCATATATTTT. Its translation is CASSDLASGNTIYF.

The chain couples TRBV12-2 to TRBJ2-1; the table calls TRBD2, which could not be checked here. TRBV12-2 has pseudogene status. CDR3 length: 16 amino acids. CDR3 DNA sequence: TGTGCAAGTCGCTTGTCGGTGGGAGCGGTCTACAATGAGCAGTTCTTC. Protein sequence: CASRLSVGAVYNEQFF.